Listed here are 26 T cell receptor beta chains from one sample, sequenced in a study of T-cell memory formation after mild COVID-19. One entry per CDR3 protein results from TCRdb running MiXCR on the 5' RACE reads. The sample carries around 150,000 distinct CDR3 sequences, under 14% recorded once. The sample taken for sequencing was PBMCs or a T cell subset sorted from them (not recorded which). The receptors stem from a man between 18 and 35 years old who had mild COVID-19 (a few samples of this study predate the infection). Cell type and time point are not known.

This clonotype has only a few counts. The J gene is TRBJ1-5, the V gene TRBV3-1, with 9 bases identical to TRBD1. V was clipped by 9 bases and J by 4 bases; unmatched bases: 10. Looked up from germline, CDR1 is LGHDT and CDR2 is YNNKEL (reference sequence). This CDR3 region has 15 residues. The CDR3 DNA reads TGTGCCAGTTCGGCCGGGACAGGGAATAATCAGCCCCAGCATTTT. Amino acid sequence: CASSAGTGNNQPQHF. Full variable domain (rest looked up from reference TRBV3-1 and TRBJ1-5): DTAVSQTPKYLVTQMGNDKSIKCEQNLGHDTMYWYKQDSKKFLKIMFSYNNKELIINETVPNRFSPKSPDKAHLNLHINSLELGDSAVYFCASSAGTGNNQPQHFGDGTRLSIL.

Ten or more counts support this clonotype. The chain combines TRBV12-3 or TRBV12-4 with TRBJ2-7; TRBD2 matches at 11 bases. V gave up 3 bases and J gave up 2 bases; unmatched junction bases: 9. The CDR3 runs 17 residues. The CDR3 is CASSFRLAGGSPYEQYF. The CDR3 DNA reads as TGTGCCAGCAGTTTTAGGCTAGCGGGGGGTTCGCCCTACGAGCAGTACTTC.

This rearrangement joins TRBV11-2 to TRBJ1-1; 8 bases align to TRBD1. The trim removed 7 bases at V and 0 bases at J, leaving 16 bases unmatched. Germline CDR1 and CDR2: SGHAT and FQNNGV. The CDR3 contains 18 residues. The CDR3 region has the DNA TGTGCCAGCACCCTAGGGAGATGGGACAGGCTAATGAACACTGAAGCTTTCTTT. It codes for CASTLGRWDRLMNTEAFF. Full variable domain (outside the CDR3, taken from reference TRBV11-2 and TRBJ1-1): EAGVAQSPRYKIIEKRQSVAFWCNPISGHATLYWYQQILGQGPKLLIQFQNNGVVDDSQLPKDRFSAERLKGVDSTLKIQPAKLEDSAVYLCASTLGRWDRLMNTEAFFGQGTRLTVV.

This sequence joins TRBV5-1 and TRBJ2-2; 8 positions agree with TRBD1. The length of the CDR3 is 15 residues. Germline V gives CDR1 SGHRS, CDR2 YFSETQ. The V segment lost 3 bases and the J segment 0 bases; nucleotides outside the gene matches: 1. The DNA for the CDR3 is TGCGCCAGCAGCTGGACAGGGTCGAACACCGGGGAGCTGTTTTTT. Amino acids: CASSWTGSNTGELFF.

This chain connects TRBV2 to TRBJ2-5; D gene ambiguous. Germline lookup yields CDR1 SNHLY and CDR2 FYNNEI. V gave up 4 bases and J gave up 5 bases, with 11 bases separating them. CDR3 length: 13 residues. CDR3 protein: CASSGIPRETQYF. CDR3 DNA sequence: TGTGCCAGCAGTGGTATACCGAGGGAGACCCAGTACTTC.

This clonotype was counted ten times or more. V gene TRBV5-1 combines with J gene TRBJ2-1, with D tentatively TRBD2 (6 bases). The CDR3 has 14 residues. Germline CDR1 and CDR2: SGHRS and YFSETQ. V lost 4 bases and J 4 bases, leaving 12 bases between the germline ends. CDR3 sequence: CASSPVGSYNEQFF. CDR3 bases: TGCGCCAGCAGCCCTGTCGGGAGTTACAATGAGCAGTTCTTC.

This clonotype has just a few counts. This chain links TRBV24-1 with TRBJ2-5; D call uncertain. This CDR3 is 11 amino acids long. Trimming pared 0 bases from V and 7 bases from J, leaving 2 bases between. Germline CDR1 is KGHDR and CDR2 is SFDVKD. The chain's CDR3 is CATSDLGTQYF. CDR3 nucleotides: TGTGCCACCAGTGATTTGGGGACCCAGTACTTC.

The chain combines TRBV7-8 with TRBJ2-7, with D perhaps TRBD2 (5 bases). The V end lost 6 bases, the J end lost 3 bases, and 18 bases lay between the germline ends. This CDR3 has 15 amino acids. Germline assignment: CDR1 SGHVS and CDR2 FQNEAQ. CDR3: CASSSEPGSLYEQYV. In DNA, the CDR3 is TGTGCCAGCAGTTCCGAGCCGGGATCCCTCTACGAGCAGTACGTC.

This chain links TRBV30 with TRBJ1-5; D not certain. The CDR3 runs 14 residues. The V end lost 3 bases, the J end lost 0 bases, and 9 bases lay between the germline ends. CDR1 GTSNPN and CDR2 SVGIG come from the germline V gene (reference sequence). CDR3 nucleotide sequence: TGTGCCTGGAGCGCAGGAAGTAGCAATCAGCCCCAGCATTTT. It encodes CAWSAGSSNQPQHF.

In nucleotides, the CDR3 is TGTGCCAGCAGCTTGAGCGGTCCGGGGGATACGCAGTATTTT. Protein product: CASSLSGPGDTQYF. The chain employs TRBV7-2 and TRBJ2-3; a possible D gene is TRBD2 (5 bases). V shed 3 bases and J shed 6 bases, with 13 bases lying between them. This CDR3 comprises 14 residues. CDR1 is SGHTA and CDR2 is FQGNSA in the germline V gene. Variable domain in full (rest from reference TRBV7-2 and TRBJ2-3): GAGVSQSPSNKVTEKGKDVELRCDPISGHTALYWYRQSLGQGLEFLIYFQGNSAPDKSGLPSDRFSAERTGGSVSTLTIQRTQQEDSAVYLCASSLSGPGDTQYFGPGTRLTVL.

This chain connects TRBV14 to TRBJ2-7; D possibly corresponds to TRBD2 (7 bases). CDR1 and CDR2 (germline): SGHDN, FVKESK. The V end lost 3 bases, the J end lost 3 bases, and 12 bases lay between the germline ends. The CDR3 loop spans 14 amino acids. Written as DNA, the CDR3 is TGTGCCAGCAGCCAGCGGGGGCTCTTCTACGAGCAGTACTTC. Amino acids: CASSQRGLFYEQYF.

The chain links TRBV29-1 to TRBJ2-5; 7 nucleotides align to TRBD1. The CDR3 is 12 residues long. J lost 2 bases, V lost 7 bases, and 4 bases had no gene match. Germline V CDR1 and CDR2: SQVTM, ANQGSEA. CDR3: CSAGGHQETQYF. CDR3 sequence (DNA): TGCAGCGCAGGGGGACATCAAGAGACCCAGTACTTC.

The rearrangement joins TRBV27 to TRBJ2-3; 9 bases map to TRBD1. Germline CDR1 is MNHEY and CDR2 is SMNVEV (reference sequence). The J segment lost 8 bases and the V segment lost 5 bases, leaving 11 bases of the junction unmatched. This CDR3 has 15 residues. The CDR3 DNA reads TGTGCCAGCAGTCCAGGGACAGGGCGAGGTCGTACGCAGTATTTT. It is translated as CASSPGTGRGRTQYF.

This clonotype was recorded at least ten times. The rearrangement joins TRBV7-2 to TRBJ2-5; no firm D call. The V gene's germline CDR1 is SGHTA and CDR2 FQGNSA. With 3 bases removed from V and 4 bases from J, the gap between germline ends came to 12 bases. The CDR3 length is 14 residues. The DNA for the CDR3 is TGTGCCAGCAGCTTTGGACCCAAGGGAGAGACCCAGTACTTC. Translation: CASSFGPKGETQYF. The complete variable domain, with remaining parts taken from reference TRBV7-2 and TRBJ2-5, reads GAGVSQSPSNKVTEKGKDVELRCDPISGHTALYWYRQSLGQGLEFLIYFQGNSAPDKSGLPSDRFSAERTGGSVSTLTIQRTQQEDSAVYLCASSFGPKGETQYFGPGTRLLVL.

This clonotype has just a few counts. This chain joins TRBV7-3 and TRBJ2-5; the D gene is possibly TRBD1 (5 bases). V was shortened by 2 bases and J by 4 bases, with 17 bases between the two germline ends. This CDR3 spans 16 amino acids. CDR1 is SGHTA, CDR2 FQGTGA, per germline. In DNA form, the CDR3 reads TGTGCCAGCAGCTTAGTCGGCAGGGTCGGACGAGAGACCCAGTACTTC. It encodes CASSLVGRVGRETQYF.

This rearrangement joins TRBV20-1 to TRBJ2-3; a weak D match, TRBD2 (5 bases). This CDR3 region has 14 residues. Trimming pared 2 bases from V and 0 bases from J, leaving 9 bases between. Germline V gene sequence: CDR1 DFQATT, CDR2 SNEGSKA (reference sequence). CDR3 DNA: TGCAGTGCTAGATCTAGCCAGAGCACAGATACGCAGTATTTT. Residues: CSARSSQSTDTQYF.

The gene calls are TRBV19 and TRBJ1-6; D ambiguous. Trimming shortened V by 0 bases and J by 5 bases, and 11 bases separated the two germline ends. This CDR3 has 16 amino acids. Germline assignment: CDR1 LNHDA and CDR2 SQIVND (reference sequence). The DNA for the CDR3 is TGTGCCAGTAGTATAGACTCAGGTATCCATAATTCACCCCTCCACTTT. This codes for CASSIDSGIHNSPLHF.

This clonotype came up many times. The chain couples TRBV12-3 or TRBV12-4 to TRBJ2-7; tentatively, D is TRBD1 (6 bases). V was cut by 3 bases and J by 6 bases, with 9 bases left in between. The CDR3 extends over 12 amino acids. This CDR3 is CASSFARGEQYV. The CDR3 region has the DNA TGTGCCAGCAGTTTCGCCAGGGGCGAGCAGTACGTC.

This clonotype showed up many times. The chain combines TRBV29-1 with TRBJ1-4; possibly TRBD1 for D (5 bases). V was trimmed by 6 bases and J by 0 bases, leaving 11 bases between them. The CDR3 loop spans 14 amino acids. The germline gives CDR1 SQVTM, CDR2 ANQGSEA. This chain's CDR3 is CSVLTDPTNEKLFF. CDR3 nucleotides: TGCAGCGTCTTGACAGACCCAACTAATGAAAAACTGTTTTTT. Based on the CDR3 plus reference TRBV29-1 and TRBJ1-4, the full variable domain is SAVISQKPSRDICQRGTSLTIQCQVDSQVTMMFWYRQQPGQSLTLIATANQGSEATYESGFVIDKFPISRPNLTFSTLTVSNMSPEDSSIYLCSVLTDPTNEKLFFGSGTQLSVL.

The chain employs TRBV5-1 and TRBJ2-1, with D perhaps matching TRBD1 (5 bases). This CDR3 is 15 amino acids long. V was shortened by 2 bases and J by 4 bases, with 13 bases between the two germline ends. Germline loops: CDR1 SGHRS, CDR2 YFSETQ. CDR3: CASSFSGLYYNEQFF. In DNA, the CDR3 is TGCGCCAGCAGCTTTTCAGGGCTTTATTACAATGAGCAGTTCTTC. The full variable domain, completed using reference TRBV5-1 and TRBJ2-1, is KAGVTQTPRYLIKTRGQQVTLSCSPISGHRSVSWYQQTPGQGLQFLFEYFSETQRNKGNFPGRFSGRQFSNSRSEMNVSTLELGDSALYLCASSFSGLYYNEQFFGPGTRLTVL.

There are many counts of this clonotype. The chain employs TRBV20-1 and TRBJ2-3, with D perhaps TRBD2 (5 bases). This CDR3 region has 13 residues. The germline V gene has CDR1 DFQATT and CDR2 SNEGSKA (reference sequence). V lost 6 bases and J 3 bases, leaving 13 bases between the germline ends. CDR3 nucleotides: TGCAGTGCCACGCCGCCGGGGACAGATACGCAGTATTTT. Translating gives CSATPPGTDTQYF.

This rearrangement joins TRBV10-1 to TRBJ2-3, with a possible D match to TRBD1 (5 bases). V lost 7 bases to trimming and J lost 2 bases, with 13 bases between them. The germline gives CDR1 WNHNN, CDR2 SYGVQD (reference sequence). CDR3 length: 14 amino acids. The CDR3 sequence is CASNQGLFTDTQYF. CDR3 bases: TGCGCCAGCAACCAGGGTCTTTTCACAGATACGCAGTATTTT.

In its sample, this clonotype was seen a few times. V and J are TRBV20-1 and TRBJ2-4; 7 nucleotides match TRBD1. V gave up 4 bases and J gave up 0 bases; unmatched junction bases: 18. The CDR3 runs 19 residues. The germline V gene has CDR1 DFQATT and CDR2 SNEGSKA (reference sequence). The CDR3, as DNA: TGCAGTGCTAATTCCGACAGGGACGGTATACCCCTAGCCAAAAACATTCAGTACTTC. Its protein is CSANSDRDGIPLAKNIQYF.

There are a few counts of this clonotype. J is TRBJ1-6 and V is TRBV5-1, with a tentative D call TRBD1 (5 bases). The CDR3 is made up of 15 amino acids. V was trimmed by 0 bases and J by 14 bases, leaving 18 bases between them. CDR1 is SGHRS, CDR2 YFSETQ, per germline. This chain's CDR3 is CASSLGGRAIQALHF. The CDR3 DNA follows: TGCGCCAGCAGCTTGGGTGGCAGGGCAATTCAGGCCCTCCACTTT.

The chain has TRBV6-2 or TRBV6-3 and TRBJ1-2; maybe TRBD1 (5 bases). Germline values: CDR1 MNHEY, CDR2 SVGEGT. The V end was cut by 1 base, the J end by 4 bases, with 13 bases between. The CDR3 has 15 amino acids. CDR3 bases: TGTGCCAGCAGTTACTTTGGGGCCGGAAGCTATGGCTACACCTTC. This translates into CASSYFGAGSYGYTF.

This clonotype was seen only a few times. The chain carries TRBV12-3 or TRBV12-4 and TRBJ1-2; D is perhaps TRBD1 (6 bases). V lost 6 bases to trimming and J lost 2 bases, with 16 bases between them. The CDR3 contains 15 residues. The CDR3 loop reads CASSPSRGRNYGYTF. Here the CDR3 DNA reads TGTGCCAGCAGCCCCAGCCGGGGGCGGAACTATGGCTACACCTTC.